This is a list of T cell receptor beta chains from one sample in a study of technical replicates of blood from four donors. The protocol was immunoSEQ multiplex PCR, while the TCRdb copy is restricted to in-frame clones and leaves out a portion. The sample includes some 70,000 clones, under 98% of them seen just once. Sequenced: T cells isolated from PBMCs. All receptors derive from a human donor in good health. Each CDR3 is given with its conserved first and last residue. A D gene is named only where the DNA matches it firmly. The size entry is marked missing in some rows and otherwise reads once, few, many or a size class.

CDR3 protein: CASSYKLEQYF; CDR3 DNA: TGTGCCAGCAGTTACAAGCTCGAGCAGTACTTC; J gene: TRBJ2-7; V gene: TRBV6-5; clone size: once; D gene: .
CDR3 protein: CASSGLAGGPVTGELFF; CDR3 DNA: TGTGCCAGCTCTGGACTAGCGGGAGGGCCTGTCACCGGGGAGCTGTTTTTT; J gene: TRBJ2-2; V gene: TRBV2; clone size: .; D gene: TRBD2
CDR3 protein: CAWSKGAVYEQYF; CDR3 DNA: TGTGCCTGGAGTAAAGGGGCTGTGTACGAGCAGTACTTC; J gene: TRBJ2-7; V gene: TRBV30; clone size: .; D gene: .
CDR3 protein: CASRVENTEAFF; CDR3 DNA: TGTGCCAGCAGGGTAGAGAACACTGAAGCTTTCTTT; J gene: TRBJ1-1; V gene: TRBV6-1; clone size: few; D gene: .
CDR3 protein: CASSWTSGTIYEQYF; CDR3 DNA: TGCGCCAGCAGCTGGACTAGCGGGACGATCTACGAGCAGTACTTC; J gene: TRBJ2-7; V gene: TRBV5-1; clone size: .; D gene: TRBD2
CDR3 protein: CASSEQGSGNTIYF; CDR3 DNA: TGTGCCAGCAGTGAACAGGGATCTGGAAACACCATATATTTT; J gene: TRBJ1-3; V gene: TRBV6-1; clone size: .; D gene: .
CDR3 protein: CASSLVRELIRGNEQFF; CDR3 DNA: TGTGCCAGCAGCTTGGTAAGGGAGTTGATTCGCGGCAATGAGCAGTTCTTC; J gene: TRBJ2-1; V gene: TRBV5-8; clone size: once; D gene: .
CDR3 protein: CASSISLYNEQFF; CDR3 DNA: TGTGCCAGTAGTATCTCCCTTTACAATGAGCAGTTCTTC; J gene: TRBJ2-1; V gene: TRBV19; clone size: .; D gene: .
CDR3 protein: CASSLGGFRGGYTF; CDR3 DNA: TGTGCCAGCAGTTTGGGGGGATTCCGGGGTGGCTACACCTTC; J gene: TRBJ1-2; V gene: TRBV28; clone size: .; D gene: .
CDR3 protein: CASSLGTAPYRSTDTQYF; CDR3 DNA: TGTGCCAGCTCCCTGGGGACAGCGCCCTACAGAAGCACAGATACGCAGTATTTT; J gene: TRBJ2-3; V gene: TRBV18; clone size: .; D gene: TRBD1
CDR3 protein: CASNQTKTRLAGDPGELFF; CDR3 DNA: TGTGCCAGCAACCAGACTAAGACCAGACTAGCGGGAGACCCCGGGGAGCTGTTTTTT; J gene: TRBJ2-2; V gene: TRBV21-1; clone size: .; D gene: .
CDR3 protein: CAWSLGTIRAGGPYQETQYF; CDR3 DNA: TGTGCCTGGAGTCTCGGCACTATAAGAGCGGGAGGGCCTTACCAAGAGACCCAGTACTTC; J gene: TRBJ2-5; V gene: TRBV30; clone size: .; D gene: TRBD2
CDR3 protein: CASSWERETSYEQYF; CDR3 DNA: TGTGCCAGCAGTTGGGAGCGGGAGACCTCCTACGAGCAGTACTTC; J gene: TRBJ2-7; V gene: TRBV6-5; clone size: .; D gene: TRBD2
CDR3 protein: CASSYLAGGYTF; CDR3 DNA: TGTGCCAGCAGTTACTTGGCAGGTGGCTACACCTTC; J gene: TRBJ1-2; V gene: TRBV6-5; clone size: .; D gene: .
CDR3 protein: CASSQEPRRRVSTSNQPQHF; CDR3 DNA: TGTGCCAGCAGCCAAGAACCTCGTCGACGGGTCTCCACTAGCAATCAGCCCCAGCATTTT; J gene: TRBJ1-5; V gene: TRBV21-1; clone size: .; D gene: .